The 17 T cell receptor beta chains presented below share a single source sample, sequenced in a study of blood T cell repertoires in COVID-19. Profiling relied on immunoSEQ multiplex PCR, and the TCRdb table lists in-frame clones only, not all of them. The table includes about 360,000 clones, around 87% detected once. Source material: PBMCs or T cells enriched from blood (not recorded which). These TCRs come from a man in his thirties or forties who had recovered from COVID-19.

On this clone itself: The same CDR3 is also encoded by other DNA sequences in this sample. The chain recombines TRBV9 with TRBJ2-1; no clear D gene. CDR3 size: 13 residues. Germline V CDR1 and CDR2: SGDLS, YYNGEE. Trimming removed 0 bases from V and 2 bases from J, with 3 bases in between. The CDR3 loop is CASSVAPYNEQFF. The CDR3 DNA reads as TGTGCCAGCAGCGTAGCTCCCTACAATGAGCAGTTCTTC.

The CDR3 bases are TGCGCCAGCAGCTCACGGACAGGCAGTGAAGCTTTCTTT. It codes for CASSSRTGSEAFF. The rearrangement links TRBV5-1 to TRBJ1-1; 7 positions agree with TRBD1. The CDR3 is 13 amino acids. Germline V gene lookup returns CDR1 SGHRS and CDR2 YFSETQ. V trimming: 3 bases; J trimming: 7 bases; junction bases outside the gene matches: 6.

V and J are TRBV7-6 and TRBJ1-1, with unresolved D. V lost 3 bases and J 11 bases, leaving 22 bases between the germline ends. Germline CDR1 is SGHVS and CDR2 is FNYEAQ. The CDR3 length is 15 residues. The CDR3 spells CASSFGQSAPEAAFF. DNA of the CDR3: TGTGCCAGCAGCTTTGGCCAGAGCGCACCCGAGGCGGCTTTCTTT.

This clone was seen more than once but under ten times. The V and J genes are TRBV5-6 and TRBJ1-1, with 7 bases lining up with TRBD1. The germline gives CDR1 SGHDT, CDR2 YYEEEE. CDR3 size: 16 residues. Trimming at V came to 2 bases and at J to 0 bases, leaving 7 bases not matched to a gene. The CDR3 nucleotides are TGTGCCAGCAGCTTCCCGTTACAGGGGATGAACACTGAAGCTTTCTTT. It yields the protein CASSFPLQGMNTEAFF.

For the CDR3, the DNA is TGTGCCAGCAGTTTACAGGGAATAGGGGAAAAACTGTTTTTT. The encoded protein is CASSLQGIGEKLFF. The chain is built from TRBV28 and TRBJ1-4, with D maybe TRBD1 (5 bases). Trimming took off 2 bases at V and 8 bases at J, with 12 bases between the two ends. CDR1 is MDHEN and CDR2 is SYDVKM in the germline V gene. There are 14 residues in the CDR3. The full variable domain, its missing parts supplied by reference TRBV28 and TRBJ1-4, is DVKVTQSSRYLVKRTGEKVFLECVQDMDHENMFWYRQDPGLGLRLIYFSYDVKMKEKGDIPEGYSVSREKKERFSLILESASTNQTSMYLCASSLQGIGEKLFFGSGTQLSVL.

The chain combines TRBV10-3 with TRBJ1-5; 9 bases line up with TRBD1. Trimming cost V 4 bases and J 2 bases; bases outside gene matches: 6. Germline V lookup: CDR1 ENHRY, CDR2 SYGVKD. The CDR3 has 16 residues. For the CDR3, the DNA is TGTGCCATCAGTGTCCCGGGACAGGGACGCAATCAGCCCCAGCATTTT. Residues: CAISVPGQGRNQPQHF.

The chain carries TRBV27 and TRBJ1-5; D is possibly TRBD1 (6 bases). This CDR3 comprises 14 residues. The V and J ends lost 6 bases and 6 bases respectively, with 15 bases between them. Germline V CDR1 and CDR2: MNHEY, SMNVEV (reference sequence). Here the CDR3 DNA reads TGTGCCAGCAGACCTACAGGGATCCGTCAGCCCCAGCATTTT. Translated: CASRPTGIRQPQHF.

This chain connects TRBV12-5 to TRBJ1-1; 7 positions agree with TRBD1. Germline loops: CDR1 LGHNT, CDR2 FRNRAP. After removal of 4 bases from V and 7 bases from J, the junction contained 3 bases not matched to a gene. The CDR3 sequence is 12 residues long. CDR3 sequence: CASGSAGGEAFF. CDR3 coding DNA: TGTGCTAGTGGTTCCGCAGGGGGTGAAGCTTTCTTT. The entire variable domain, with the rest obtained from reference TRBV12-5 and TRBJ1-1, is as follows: DARVTQTPRHKVTEMGQEVTMRCQPILGHNTVFWYRQTMMQGLELLAYFRNRAPLDDSGMPKDRFSAEMPDATLATLKIQPSEPRDSAVYFCASGSAGGEAFFGQGTRLTVV.

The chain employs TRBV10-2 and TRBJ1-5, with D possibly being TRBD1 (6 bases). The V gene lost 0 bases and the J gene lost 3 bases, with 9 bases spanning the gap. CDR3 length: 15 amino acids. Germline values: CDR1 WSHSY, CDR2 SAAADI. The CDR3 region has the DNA TGCGCCAGCAGTGAGTCTGGGACATCCAATCAGCCCCAGCATTTT. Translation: CASSESGTSNQPQHF.

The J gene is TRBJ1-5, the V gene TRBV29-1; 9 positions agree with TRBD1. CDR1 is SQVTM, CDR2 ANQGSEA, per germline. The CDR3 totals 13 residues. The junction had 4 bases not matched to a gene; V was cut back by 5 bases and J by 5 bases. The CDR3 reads CSVLQGADQPQHF. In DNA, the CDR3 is TGCAGCGTTTTACAGGGGGCAGATCAGCCCCAGCATTTT.

CDR3 sequence (DNA): TGTGCCAGCAAGGGGTTCATGAACACTGAAGCTTTCTTT. It is translated as CASKGFMNTEAFF. V is TRBV12-3 or TRBV12-4 and J is TRBJ1-1; TRBD1 might be the D (5 bases). V lost 7 bases and J lost 0, with 9 bases in between. CDR3 length equals 13 residues.

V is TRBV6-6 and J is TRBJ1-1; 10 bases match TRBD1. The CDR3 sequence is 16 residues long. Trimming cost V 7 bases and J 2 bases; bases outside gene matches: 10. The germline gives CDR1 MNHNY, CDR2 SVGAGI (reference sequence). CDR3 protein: CASTPRDRGYNTEAFF. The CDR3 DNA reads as TGTGCCAGCACCCCCCGGGACAGGGGCTATAACACTGAAGCTTTCTTT.

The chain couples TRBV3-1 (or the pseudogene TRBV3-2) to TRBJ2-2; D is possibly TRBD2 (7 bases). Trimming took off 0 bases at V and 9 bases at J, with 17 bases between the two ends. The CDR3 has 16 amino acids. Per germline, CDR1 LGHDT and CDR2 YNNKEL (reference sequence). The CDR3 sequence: CASSQEGGVGSRELFF. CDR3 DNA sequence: TGTGCCAGCAGCCAAGAAGGGGGGGTCGGATCCCGGGAGCTGTTTTTT.

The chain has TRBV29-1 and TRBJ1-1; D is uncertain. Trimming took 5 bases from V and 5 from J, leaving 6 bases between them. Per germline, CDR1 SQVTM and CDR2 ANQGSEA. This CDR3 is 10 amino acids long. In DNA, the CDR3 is TGCAGCGTTCAGGTAACTGAAGCTTTCTTT. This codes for CSVQVTEAFF.

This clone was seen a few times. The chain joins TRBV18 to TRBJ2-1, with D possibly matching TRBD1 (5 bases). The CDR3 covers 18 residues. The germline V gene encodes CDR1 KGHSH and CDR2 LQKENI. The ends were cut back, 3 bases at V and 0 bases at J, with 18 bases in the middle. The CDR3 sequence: CASSPIASTASSYNEQFF. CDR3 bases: TGTGCCAGCTCACCGATCGCCTCGACAGCTAGCTCCTACAATGAGCAGTTCTTC.

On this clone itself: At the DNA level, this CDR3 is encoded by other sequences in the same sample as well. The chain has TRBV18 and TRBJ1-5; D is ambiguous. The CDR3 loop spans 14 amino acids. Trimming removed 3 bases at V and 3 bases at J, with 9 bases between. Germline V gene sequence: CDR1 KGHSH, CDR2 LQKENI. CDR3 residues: CASSPEHSNQPQHF. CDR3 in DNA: TGTGCCAGCTCACCTGAGCACTCCAATCAGCCCCAGCATTTT.

The CDR3 coding sequence is TGTGCCAGCAGTTCCGGACAGGGCGGGGGCACTGAAGCTTTCTTT. Residues: CASSSGQGGGTEAFF. The V and J genes are TRBV27 and TRBJ1-1; 8 nucleotides line up with TRBD1. The germline gives CDR1 MNHEY, CDR2 SMNVEV (reference sequence). This CDR3 has 15 residues. Germline trimming cut 4 bases from V and 4 bases from J; bases unmatched to any gene: 8.